There are many counts of the clone carrying this T cell receptor (beta chain). Its matching antigen is unknown. This specimen belongs to a study of neurological immune-mediated disorders. General study results and limits: Subjects shared no identical expanded-clone CDR3 amino acid sequences, suggesting private TCR-beta repertoires in all groups.

CDR3 length: 15 residues. Per germline, CDR1 SGHRS and CDR2 YFSETQ. Trimming pared 0 bases from V and 0 bases from J, leaving 8 bases between. Time point noted: longitudinal time-point 1 (baseline). The cDNA was synthesized by 5'RACE incorporating 10-nucleotide random UMIs. TCRdb analysed the 5' RACE reads with MiXCR anew, one entry per CDR3 protein. The table lists 55,000 to 75,000 distinct CDR3 sequences, approximately 14% of them singletons, with around 4.3% in the top ten. This receptor was taken from a female donor with HTLV-1-associated myelopathy (HAM/TSP). Sequenced input: PBMCs. The chain uses TRBV5-1 and TRBJ2-3; possible D gene TRBD2, 6 bases. The chain's CDR3 is CASSLVGTSTDTQYF. DNA of the CDR3: TGCGCCAGCAGCTTGGTCGGGACTAGCACAGATACGCAGTATTTT.